These T cell receptor beta chains were read from a single sample in a study of blood T cell repertoires in COVID-19. Assay: immunoSEQ multiplex PCR; the TCRdb copy retains only in-frame clones and omits some. The sample lists 450,000 to 500,000 clones; approximately 83% were seen once. Sequencing was carried out using peripheral blood. The receptor source for this set is a human donor in a cohort sampled during active COVID-19. Each CDR3 is given with its conserved first and last residue. D genes are given only for firm matches. Only some rows state a clone size, as once, few, many or a class for expanded clones.

d_call	v_call	clone_size	j_call	cdr3_aa	cdr3_nt
.	TRBV6-1	.	TRBJ2-5	CASSEGDPRTRGETQYF	TGTGCCAGCAGTGAGGGGGACCCACGAACCAGGGGAGAGACCCAGTACTTC
TRBD1	TRBV7-7	.	TRBJ2-7	CASSLETGDSYEQYF	TGTGCTAGCAGCTTAGAGACAGGGGATTCCTACGAGCAGTACTTC
.	TRBV2	.	TRBJ1-5	CASSVNVGANQPQHF	TGTGCCAGCAGTGTAAATGTAGGGGCTAATCAGCCCCAGCATTTT
.	TRBV7-8	.	TRBJ2-1	CASSREYEQFF	TGTGCCAGCAGCCGCGAGTATGAGCAGTTCTTC
.	TRBV9	.	TRBJ2-3	CASSVGLPYTDTQYF	TGTGCCAGCAGCGTTGGGCTACCCTACACAGATACGCAGTATTTT
TRBD1	TRBV9	.	TRBJ2-2	CASSDRTNTGELFF	TGTGCCAGCTCGGACAGGACGAACACCGGGGAGCTGTTTTTT
.	TRBV6-5	.	TRBJ1-5	CASRGPNQPQHF	TGTGCCAGCAGGGGCCCGAATCAGCCCCAGCATTTT
TRBD2	TRBV11-2	.	TRBJ2-7	CASSLGWDWGGEQYF	TGTGCCAGCAGCTTAGGTTGGGATTGGGGGGGCGAGCAGTACTTC
.	TRBV28	.	TRBJ1-5	CASSPGNSGRPQHF	TGTGCCAGCAGTCCAGGGAACAGCGGGAGGCCCCAGCATTTT
.	TRBV27	.	TRBJ2-5	CASSLSGRYQETQYF	TGTGCCAGCAGTTTATCGGGGAGGTACCAAGAGACCCAGTACTTC
TRBD1	TRBV6-5	.	TRBJ2-7	CASSSTGTGGREQYF	TGTGCCAGCAGTTCGACCGGGACAGGGGGCCGCGAGCAGTACTTC
.	TRBV4-3	.	TRBJ1-2	CASSQESGGGYTF	TGCGCCAGCAGCCAAGAATCCGGGGGTGGCTACACCTTC
TRBD1	TRBV20-1	.	TRBJ2-1	CSASRQGHYNEQFF	TGCAGTGCTAGTCGACAGGGCCACTACAATGAGCAGTTCTTC
TRBD2	TRBV7-3	few	TRBJ2-1	CASSPEAGLAGDHNEQFF	TGTGCCAGCAGCCCCGAAGCGGGACTAGCGGGAGACCACAATGAGCAGTTCTTC
.	TRBV11-2	.	TRBJ2-7	CASSLAAGNYEQYF	TGTGCCAGCAGCTTAGCGGCGGGTAACTACGAGCAGTACTTC
TRBD1	TRBV28	.	TRBJ1-2	CASSPEYRGLVGGYTF	TGTGCCAGCAGTCCGGAATACAGGGGATTGGTGGGTGGCTACACCTTC
TRBD1	TRBV20-1	.	TRBJ2-7	CSARGQVNSEQYF	TGCAGTGCTCGTGGACAGGTCAATTCCGAGCAGTACTTC
TRBD2	TRBV10-3	.	TRBJ2-2	CAIGGSPRELFF	TGTGCCATCGGCGGGAGCCCGAGGGAGCTGTTTTTT
.	TRBV6-5	.	TRBJ2-1	CASKFTNEQFF	TGTGCCAGCAAATTTACTAATGAGCAGTTCTTC
.	TRBV28	.	TRBJ1-1	CASKLARNTEAFF	TGTGCCAGCAAACTAGCAAGGAACACTGAAGCTTTCTTT
TRBD1	TRBV29-1	.	TRBJ1-4	CSVGQGAANEKLFF	TGCAGCGTAGGACAGGGGGCGGCTAATGAAAAACTGTTTTTT
TRBD1	TRBV19	.	TRBJ1-2	CASIGTGHHGYTF	TGTGCCAGTATAGGGACAGGACATCATGGCTACACCTTC
TRBD1	TRBV19	.	TRBJ1-4	CASTHRGGEEKLFF	TGTGCCAGTACCCACAGGGGAGGAGAAGAAAAACTGTTTTTT